The clone carrying this TCR beta chain has more than one count but fewer than ten. Its antigen is unknown. The record originates from a study of blood T cells in healthy people across ages. Primed by a sample-barcoded 5' primer and a J-beta primer mix, a second PCR proceeded for roughly 7 to 12 cycles. Via MiXCR, TCRdb re-called the 5' RACE reads, giving one row per CDR3 protein. This sample has 1.8 million or so distinct CDR3 sequences, with 39% found just once. CDR3 size: 12 residues. The V and J ends lost 6 bases and 2 bases respectively, with 10 bases between them. Looked up from germline, CDR1 is DFQATT and CDR2 is SNEGSKA (reference sequence). Whole-study results and caveats: Older individuals had lower TCR beta diversity per million T cells (the decline was roughly linear).

The source is a human donor in good health. This chain uses TRBV20-1 with TRBJ1-1; D remains unclear. The specimen was blood. Here the CDR3 reads CSATGTNTEAFF. CDR3 coding DNA: TGCAGTGCCACCGGAACTAACACTGAAGCTTTCTTT.